This TCR beta chain was recorded in a study of post-analysis software for immune sequencing data (dated by TCRdb to about 2015). General notes on the study: Recorded disease courses included relapsing-remitting, secondary progressive and progressive-relapsing multiple sclerosis, with some patients lacking subtype annotation. The patient repertoires were set against around ten previously published healthy control repertoires from donors whose ages ranged from roughly 6 to 27 years. A subset of samples was prepared in parallel using single-end sample barcoding, then pooled and co-amplified after Illumina adapter ligation. Study-level results and caveats: The control group was slightly older than the multiple sclerosis patient group. Direct clustering with F measure showed strong co-clustering of samples prepared in the same batch, prompting a batch-effect correction. Significantly lower normalized Chao1 diversity was found in multiple sclerosis patients than in controls, suggesting substantial peripheral T-cell clonal expansion. Significantly higher frequencies in patients than in controls were found for several TRBV segments, including TRBV5-6, TRBV5-1 and TRBV20-1.

To demonstrate the VDJtools post-analysis software, the study profiled TCR beta repertoires from the peripheral blood of some 13 young patients with multiple sclerosis. Multiple sclerosis patients were children and adolescents aged about 6 to 16 years. At the junction V is shortened by 5 bases and J by 5 bases, with 19 bases in between. The CDR3 runs 16 amino acids, cysteine and phenylalanine included. Left in the record is the CDR3 DNA by itself, 48 bases read in frame from the first base. Per the germline V gene (reference sequence), LNHNV is the CDR1 and YYDKDF is the CDR2. The receptor library was made with PCR. Sequenced on an Illumina HiSeq 2500. Unique molecular identifiers were incorporated into TCR beta cDNA libraries to reduce PCR and sequencing biases. Per 1 to 10 million input T cells, roughly 500,000 cDNA molecules were obtained, such that each molecule approximated one T cell. The patient libraries were prepared and sequenced with the same protocol used for the earlier healthy control dataset. Within a given batch, samples were prepared together, multiplexed and sequenced on the same HiSeq lane. The original methods were these. Raw barcoded reads were processed with MIGEC, and single-read molecular identifier groups were discarded before consensus assembly and CDR3 extraction. VDJtools was used for post-analysis of the clonotype tables, with diversity normalized by down-sampling every dataset to the smallest sample size. In repertoire overlap clustering, CDR3 amino acid sequences, but not nucleotide sequences, were matched to correct batch-related cross-sample contamination. TCRdb trimmed public reads at Q25 via fastp, called clones via MiXCR and kept in-frame beta chains. Every distinct CDR3 protein forms one entry, paired with its most common genes and DNA. These V and J calls derive from TCRdb rather than the authors' analysis. The sample records about 820,000 distinct CDR3 sequences, roughly 50% of which are singletons. 4.6% of the sample is in the top ten clones.

With regard to this clonotype: No antigen is known for it. Nothing much larger sits one base from this clone, and base qualities are not available.

The chain uses TRBV15 and TRBJ1-5, and possibly TRBD1, on 6 matching bases. Sample: blood. The sequence derives from a girl between 5 and 17 years old with multiple sclerosis. The CDR3: CATSAAKQGLYQPQHF. The nucleotide sequence is TGTGCCACCAGCGCCGCTAAACAGGGTCTTTATCAGCCCCAGCATTTT.